Listed here are 21 T cell receptor beta chains from one sample, sequenced in a study of T cell responses to AZD1222 COVID-19 vaccine. Here immunoSEQ multiplex PCR was the method, and the copy in TCRdb shows in-frame clones only, minus some. This sample has about 140,000 clones, with roughly 89% found just once. The input for sequencing was peripheral blood, taken on day 0 of AZD1222 vaccination. The source is an adult in good health.

The chain couples TRBV15 to TRBJ2-3; 14 nucleotides align to TRBD2. J was trimmed by 2 bases and V by 0 bases; bases with no gene match: 4. This CDR3 comprises 18 residues. Germline V lookup: CDR1 LNHNV, CDR2 YYDKDF (reference sequence). The CDR3 loop reads CATSRDRTSGGNTDTQYF. The CDR3 DNA reads as TGTGCCACCAGCAGAGATAGGACTAGCGGGGGGAACACAGATACGCAGTATTTT.

This clone was picked up one time. V usage is TRBV25-1 and J usage is TRBJ1-5; TRBD1 aligns across 7 bases. The germline V gene encodes CDR1 MGHDK and CDR2 SYGVNS. After removal of 9 bases from V and 7 bases from J, the junction contained 6 bases not matched to a gene. CDR3 length: 12 residues. CDR3 bases: TGTGCCAGGATACAGGGGCAGCAGCCCCAGCATTTT. Translated: CARIQGQQPQHF.

The gene calls are TRBV10-3 and TRBJ2-7; TRBD2 matches 10 bases. CDR3 length: 14 amino acids. Trimming cost V 7 bases and J 3 bases; bases outside gene matches: 6. Germline values: CDR1 ENHRY, CDR2 SYGVKD. CDR3 loop: CAITSSGSFYEQYF. The CDR3 DNA reads as TGTGCCATCACCTCTAGCGGGAGCTTCTACGAGCAGTACTTC.

This chain links TRBV6-4 with TRBJ2-1; TRBD2 matches 11 bases. V lost 2 bases to trimming and J lost 7 bases; unmatched junction nucleotides: 4. The CDR3 is 15 amino acids. Per germline, CDR1 MRHNA and CDR2 SNTAGT. The CDR3 region has the DNA TGTGCCAGCAGTGACATAGCGGGGGGGTTGAATGAGCAGTTCTTC. Translated, it gives CASSDIAGGLNEQFF.

The rearrangement links TRBV15 to TRBJ2-3, with 8 bases identical to TRBD2. V lost 0 bases and J lost 1; bases outside the gene matches: 0. This CDR3 comprises 15 residues. Germline values: CDR1 LNHNV, CDR2 YYDKDF (reference sequence). The chain's CDR3 is CATSRDSGGTDTQYF. The CDR3 DNA reads TGTGCCACCAGCAGAGATAGCGGGGGCACAGATACGCAGTATTTT.

This clone was recorded once. The chain links TRBV20-1 to TRBJ2-7; no clear D. The germline gives CDR1 DFQATT, CDR2 SNEGSKA (reference sequence). The CDR3 is made up of 10 amino acids. The V end was cut by 5 bases, the J end by 3 bases, with 5 bases between. The DNA of the CDR3 is TGCAGTGCTCGGAGCTACGAGCAGTACTTC. This sequence encodes CSARSYEQYF.

The genes are TRBV7-9 and TRBJ1-3, with unresolved D. The CDR3 spans 14 residues. Trimming took off 0 bases at V and 0 bases at J, with 3 bases between the two ends. Germline loops: CDR1 SEHNR, CDR2 FQNEAQ (reference sequence). The CDR3 nucleotides are TGTGCCAGCAGCTTAGCTGACTCTGGAAACACCATATATTTT. Translating gives CASSLADSGNTIYF.

V and J are TRBV27 and TRBJ2-5, with 7 bases identical to TRBD2. CDR3 length: 13 amino acids. Per the germline V gene, CDR1 is MNHEY and CDR2 is SMNVEV (reference sequence). V lost 6 bases, J lost 4 bases, and 5 bases stayed unmatched. The CDR3 bases are TGTGCCAGCAGGGGCTGGGAGGGAGAGACCCAGTACTTC. Amino acid sequence: CASRGWEGETQYF.

The rearrangement uses TRBV4-1 and TRBJ2-2; 7 bases map to TRBD1. The ends lost 0 bases at V and 4 bases at J; junction bases unmatched: 5. The CDR3 has 16 amino acids. Germline V gene sequence: CDR1 MGHRA, CDR2 YSYEKL. The CDR3: CASSQDQQGPTGELFF. For the CDR3, the DNA is TGCGCCAGCAGCCAAGATCAACAGGGGCCCACCGGGGAGCTGTTTTTT.

The gene calls are TRBV19 and TRBJ1-2; 7 nucleotides agree with TRBD1. The CDR3 contains 14 residues. J lost 2 bases, V lost 4 bases, and 4 bases had no gene match. The V gene's germline CDR1 is LNHDA and CDR2 SQIVND (reference sequence). The CDR3 here is CASSRTGRNYGYTF. The CDR3 DNA sequence: TGTGCCAGTAGTAGGACAGGAAGGAACTATGGCTACACCTTC.

The CDR3 DNA reads TGTGCCAGCAGCCCCGGGACACAGTACGAGCAGTACTTC. Its translation is CASSPGTQYEQYF. The gene calls are TRBV11-2 and TRBJ2-7, with a possible D match to TRBD1 (6 bases). CDR1 and CDR2 (germline): SGHAT, FQNNGV. The ends were cut back, 5 bases at V and 4 bases at J, with 12 bases in the middle. The CDR3 is 13 amino acids.

This clone was counted once. The V gene is TRBV6-1, the J gene TRBJ1-2; D is ambiguous. Germline V gene data show CDR1 as MNHNS and CDR2 as SASEGT. This CDR3 is built from 14 residues. V lost 2 bases and J 4 bases, leaving 11 bases between the germline ends. The CDR3 nucleotides are TGTGCCAGCAGTGAAAATCCCGGCGGCTATGGCTACACCTTC. Protein: CASSENPGGYGYTF.

The J gene is TRBJ1-6, the V gene TRBV5-1; D might be TRBD1 (6 bases). Per the germline V gene, CDR1 is SGHRS and CDR2 is YFSETQ. V lost 7 bases and J 0 bases, leaving 17 bases between the germline ends. This CDR3 region has 17 residues. The CDR3 reads CASSETGTSSYNSPLHF. CDR3 DNA: TGCGCCAGCTCCGAGACAGGAACGAGCTCCTATAATTCACCCCTCCACTTT.

This clone was recorded once. This chain joins TRBV5-1 and TRBJ2-1; no clear D gene. V gave up 0 bases and J gave up 7 bases, with 17 bases separating them. Germline loops: CDR1 SGHRS, CDR2 YFSETQ. This CDR3 region has 16 residues. The CDR3 nucleotides are TGCGCCAGCAGCTTGGCCTTGCTACTGGCTGCGAATGAGCAGTTCTTC. This sequence encodes CASSLALLLAANEQFF. Based on the CDR3 plus reference TRBV5-1 and TRBJ2-1, the full variable domain is KAGVTQTPRYLIKTRGQQVTLSCSPISGHRSVSWYQQTPGQGLQFLFEYFSETQRNKGNFPGRFSGRQFSNSRSEMNVSTLELGDSALYLCASSLALLLAANEQFFGPGTRLTVL.

This clone was counted between two and nine times. The rearrangement links TRBV19 to TRBJ2-5, with D perhaps TRBD1 or TRBD2 (6 bases each). The ends were cut back, 6 bases at V and 1 base at J, with 9 bases in the middle. CDR1 LNHDA and CDR2 SQIVND come from the germline V gene (reference sequence). This CDR3 is built from 13 residues. Here the CDR3 reads CASSGGIQETQYF. The DNA of the CDR3 is TGTGCCAGTAGCGGGGGCATCCAAGAGACCCAGTACTTC.

V and J are TRBV5-4 and TRBJ1-2; 11 nucleotides agree with TRBD1. This CDR3 has 14 residues. CDR1 SGHNT and CDR2 YYREEE come from the germline V gene (reference sequence). Trimming took 4 bases from V and 6 from J; bases not matched to a gene: 5. CDR3 bases: TGTGCCAGCAGCGCGGACAGGGGGCTTAATGGCTACACCTTC. Translating gives CASSADRGLNGYTF.

The V call is TRBV7-2, the J call TRBJ2-3; D remains ambiguous. The germline CDR1 and CDR2 sequences are SGHTA and FQGNSA. Between the trimmed V and J ends, which lost 2 bases and 6 bases, there was a span of 15 bases. The CDR3 runs 15 residues. The CDR3 bases are TGTGCCAGCAGCTTAATGGGGTCTACCTCGGATACGCAGTATTTT. Translated, it gives CASSLMGSTSDTQYF.

In the case of this clone: The junction departs from germline at one end; a sequencing error may be responsible. The chain carries TRBV27 and TRBJ1-5; a weak D match, TRBD1 (5 bases). This CDR3 region has 15 residues. The germline V gene encodes CDR1 MNHEY and CDR2 SMNVEV (reference sequence). The CDR3 coding sequence is TGTGCCAGCAGTTTACAGGGCACGTTGAATCGGCCCCAGCATTTT. Its translation: CASSLQGTLNRPQHF.

In its sample, this clone was seen once. This rearrangement joins TRBV14 to TRBJ2-1; D might be TRBD1 (6 bases). Per the germline V gene, CDR1 is SGHDN and CDR2 is FVKESK. The CDR3 runs to 14 residues. V dropped 8 bases and J dropped 9 bases, with 20 bases sitting between them. The CDR3 here is CASSPPTGFGEQFF. The DNA for the CDR3 is TGTGCCAGCTCTCCCCCTACAGGGTTCGGTGAGCAGTTCTTC.

This clone appeared once. The chain carries TRBV11-2 and TRBJ2-5; D not certain. Germline V CDR1 and CDR2: SGHAT, FQNNGV. Trimming removed 3 bases at V and 1 base at J, with 6 bases between. The CDR3 has 13 residues. The CDR3, as DNA: TGTGCCAGCAGCTTGACTCCCCAAGAGACCCAGTACTTC. Amino acid sequence: CASSLTPQETQYF.

In its sample, this clone was seen once. CDR3 residues: CASSSGTDMYGYTF. CDR3 DNA: TGTGCCAGCAGTTCCGGGACAGATATGTATGGCTACACCTTC. The chain links TRBV28 to TRBJ1-2, with 7 bases identical to TRBD1. This CDR3 contains 14 residues. The V gene end was trimmed by 4 bases and the J gene end by 5 bases; junction bases not matched to a gene: 7. The germline V gene has CDR1 MDHEN and CDR2 SYDVKM.